The 9 T cell receptor beta chains in this list originate from one sample, sequenced in a study of blood T cell repertoires in COVID-19. Libraries were prepared by immunoSEQ multiplex PCR; TCRdb keeps only in-frame clonotypes and omits some of them. The sample lists 150,000 to 250,000 clones; about nine tenths were seen once. The sequenced sample was PBMCs or T cells enriched from blood (not recorded which). Receptor source: a woman between 25 and 40 years old who had recovered from COVID-19.

The chain carries TRBV20-1 and TRBJ1-2; tentative D call: TRBD1 (6 bases). The CDR3 is made up of 11 amino acids. V shed 0 bases and J shed 13 bases, with 12 bases lying between them. The germline gives CDR1 DFQATT, CDR2 SNEGSKA (reference sequence). This chain's CDR3 is CSAREGDILTF. CDR3 sequence (DNA): TGCAGTGCTAGAGAGGGGGACATCCTCACCTTC.

The V and J genes are TRBV30 and TRBJ1-2, with D possibly matching TRBD1 (6 bases). The V gene's germline CDR1 is GTSNPN and CDR2 SVGIG (reference sequence). Trimming shortened V by 4 bases and J by 3 bases, and 12 bases separated the two germline ends. The CDR3 spans 13 residues. The CDR3 nucleotides are TGTGCCTGGAAACAGGGCCGGGACTATGGCTACACCTTC. It yields the protein CAWKQGRDYGYTF.

V is TRBV7-9 and J is TRBJ2-2; possibly TRBD2 for D (7 bases). CDR3 length: 17 amino acids. Germline CDR1 SEHNR, CDR2 FQNEAQ (reference sequence). Deletions cut 1 base from V and 4 bases from J, with 16 bases between. The CDR3 is CASSLEDGGQSTGELFF. The CDR3 coding sequence is TGTGCCAGCAGCTTAGAGGACGGGGGGCAAAGCACCGGGGAGCTGTTTTTT.

This CDR3 is CASSLAQGSGPADTQYF. The CDR3 bases are TGTGCCAGCAGCTTAGCGCAAGGTAGCGGACCGGCAGATACGCAGTATTTT. The chain employs TRBV7-8 and TRBJ2-3; tentatively, D is TRBD2 (6 bases). This CDR3 is 17 amino acids long. In germline, CDR1 is SGHVS, CDR2 FQNEAQ. V was pared by 0 bases and J by 4 bases, with 17 bases between.

This clone was recorded only once. This CDR3 reads CASRDPGGIQYF. Written as DNA, the CDR3 is TGTGCCAGCAGGGATCCGGGGGGCATTCAGTACTTC. The chain joins TRBV12-3 or TRBV12-4 to TRBJ2-4; 7 nucleotides agree with TRBD2. The CDR3 has 12 residues. J was trimmed by 9 bases and V by 6 bases; bases with no gene match: 5.

This chain uses TRBV30 with TRBJ2-1, with D possibly TRBD2 on 6 matching bases. Between the trimmed V and J ends, which lost 0 bases and 1 base, there was a span of 10 bases. The germline V gene has CDR1 GTSNPN and CDR2 SVGIG (reference sequence). This CDR3 is 15 amino acids long. CDR3 bases: TGTGCCTGGAGTGTAGGAGGGGCGTCCTACAATGAGCAGTTCTTC. Amino acids: CAWSVGGASYNEQFF.

The genes are TRBV6-2 or TRBV6-3 and TRBJ1-2; D remains unclear. The CDR3 is made up of 13 amino acids. The V end lost 0 bases, the J end lost 8 bases, and 10 bases lay between the germline ends. Germline CDR1 reads MNHEY; CDR2 reads SVGEGT. CDR3 coding DNA: TGTGCCAGCAGTTACTCGATTATGGCCGGCTACACCTTC. Translated, it gives CASSYSIMAGYTF.

The chain uses TRBV11-2 and TRBJ1-1; D gene unclear. Trimming cost V 1 base and J 1 base, with 7 bases left between them. Germline V gene data show CDR1 as SGHAT and CDR2 as FQNNGV. The CDR3 runs to 14 residues. The CDR3 nucleotides are TGTGCCAGCAGCTTAGTTCGGGAGAACACTGAAGCTTTCTTT. Translating gives CASSLVRENTEAFF.

The chain is built from TRBV7-2 and TRBJ1-2; 9 positions agree with TRBD1. CDR1 and CDR2 from the germline V gene are SGHTA and FQGNSA. Germline trimming cut 3 bases from V and 2 bases from J; bases unmatched to any gene: 4. CDR3 size: 15 residues. The CDR3 DNA reads as TGTGCCAGCAGCTTCTATACAGGGGGCAACTATGGCTACACCTTC. This translates into CASSFYTGGNYGYTF.